These T cell receptor beta chains were read from a single sample in a study of response to subunit inactivated influenza vaccine. TCRdb passed the RT-PCR reads through MiXCR, listing each CDR3 protein once. In the table there are approximately 700,000 distinct CDR3 sequences, around a sixth of which are singletons. This specimen consisted of PBMCs from blood, obtained 12 days after vaccination. The source is a man aged 50 or older who received an inactivated influenza vaccine. Each CDR3 is given with its conserved first and last residue. A D gene is named only where the DNA matches it firmly. Size is omitted from some rows. Given values are once, few, many or a class for expanded clones.

>TRBJ2-2|-|TRBV6-5|few
CASSYSSVTGELFF
TGTGCCAGCAGTTACTCTTCAGTTACCGGGGAGCTGTTTTTT
>TRBJ1-1|TRBD1|TRBV12-3/TRBV12-4|-
CASSLTGIFVNTEAFF
TGTGCCAGCAGTCTGACAGGGATTTTTGTGAACACTGAAGCTTTCTTT
>TRBJ1-3|-|TRBV28|-
CASTPRRAGNTIYF
TGTGCCAGCACCCCCAGAAGGGCTGGAAACACCATATATTTT
>TRBJ2-7|TRBD1|TRBV5-1|-
CASSVTGQSYEQYF
TGCGCCAGCAGCGTAACGGGACAGTCCTACGAGCAGTACTTC
>TRBJ2-1|TRBD2|TRBV20-1|-
CSARVGGRNEQFF
TGCAGTGCTAGAGTGGGCGGGAGAAATGAGCAGTTCTTC
>TRBJ2-5|-|TRBV10-3|-
CAISERDRETQYF
TGTGCCATCAGTGAGCGGGATAGAGAGACCCAGTACTTC
>TRBJ2-1|TRBD1|TRBV6-2/TRBV6-3|few
CASRQWDRGDRDEQFF
TGTGCCAGCAGACAGTGGGACAGGGGAGATCGGGATGAGCAGTTCTTC
>TRBJ2-7|TRBD1|TRBV20-1|few
CSALGQGNFYEQYF
TGCAGTGCTCTGGGACAGGGGAATTTTTACGAGCAGTACTTC
>TRBJ2-5|-|TRBV4-3|many
CASSRTPKYQETQYF
TGCGCCAGCAGCCGGACACCCAAGTACCAAGAGACCCAGTACTTC
>TRBJ2-2|-|TRBV20-1|-
CSASGWGAGELFF
TGCAGTGCTAGTGGATGGGGGGCCGGGGAGCTGTTTTTT
>TRBJ2-5|TRBD1|TRBV7-2|-
CASSRGQKGGQYF
TGTGCCAGCAGCCGGGGACAGAAAGGGGGCCAGTACTTC
>TRBJ1-1|TRBD1|TRBV7-6|few
CASSSQSRDREEAFF
TGTGCCAGCAGCTCTCAGTCCCGGGACAGGGAAGAAGCTTTCTTT
>TRBJ1-5|TRBD1|TRBV12-3/TRBV12-4|-
CASSPTGGVQPQHF
TGTGCCAGCAGTCCGACAGGGGGCGTTCAGCCCCAGCATTTT
>TRBJ1-6|TRBD1|TRBV7-9|few
CASSLSGGGNSPLHF
TGTGCCAGCAGCTTATCAGGGGGCGGTAATTCACCCCTCCACTTT
>TRBJ2-7|TRBD1|TRBV15|-
CATSRARGQSYEQYF
TGTGCCACCAGCAGAGCCCGGGGACAGAGTTACGAGCAGTACTTC
>TRBJ2-2|TRBD2|TRBV27|-
CASGIVAGVGGELFF
TGTGCCAGCGGGATAGTAGCGGGAGTTGGCGGGGAGCTGTTTTTT
>TRBJ2-2|-|TRBV11-3|few
CASSPASLGLSGELFF
TGTGCCAGCAGCCCGGCATCGCTGGGGTTATCCGGGGAGCTGTTTTTT
>TRBJ2-1|-|TRBV20-1|many
CSAQWAGWRQFF
TGCAGTGCTCAGTGGGCGGGATGGCGGCAGTTCTTC
>TRBJ2-2|TRBD2|TRBV5-5|few
CASSSTGGYSGELFF
TGTGCCAGCAGCTCGACGGGAGGGTACTCCGGGGAGCTGTTTTTT
>TRBJ1-6|-|TRBV5-5|-
CASSLWGNNSPLHF
TGTGCCAGCAGCTTGTGGGGCAATAATTCACCCCTCCACTTT
>TRBJ1-1|TRBD1|TRBV6-1|few
CASSEYGTGGTEAFF
TGTGCCAGCAGTGAATACGGGACAGGGGGGACTGAAGCTTTCTTT
>TRBJ2-7|-|TRBV30|few
CAWSAGISLWDEQYF
TGTGCCTGGAGTGCCGGGATCTCACTTTGGGACGAGCAGTACTTC
>TRBJ1-6|TRBD1|TRBV10-3|-
CAISLGQGAGSPLHF
TGTGCCATCAGTCTCGGACAGGGGGCGGGTTCACCCCTCCACTTT
>TRBJ2-3|-|TRBV5-1|-
CASSLVYGGQDMQYF
TGCGCCAGCAGCTTGGTTTATGGGGGGCAGGATATGCAGTATTTT
>TRBJ2-6|-|TRBV11-2|-
CASSLVSSVGGANVLTF
TGTGCCAGCAGCTTAGTATCTTCGGTGGGGGGGGCCAACGTCCTGACTTTC
>TRBJ2-3|TRBD2|TRBV6-4|-
CASSRIGGAVTDTQYF
TGTGCCAGCAGTCGTATCGGGGGGGCCGTTACAGATACGCAGTATTTT
>TRBJ2-1|-|TRBV25-1|many
CASSAGSNEQFF
TGTGCCAGCAGTGCTGGGAGCAATGAGCAGTTCTTC
>TRBJ1-4|-|TRBV5-5|few
CASSSQGLMWEKLFF
TGTGCCAGCAGCTCCCAGGGGCTCATGTGGGAAAAACTGTTTTTT
>TRBJ2-2|TRBD2|TRBV12-3/TRBV12-4|-
CASSAPGLAANTGELFF
TGTGCCAGCAGTGCACCAGGGCTAGCGGCGAACACCGGGGAGCTGTTTTTT
>TRBJ2-7|-|TRBV12-3/TRBV12-4|few
CASRPTGAPEQYF
TGTGCCAGCAGACCCACGGGAGCCCCGGAGCAGTACTTC
>TRBJ2-3|TRBD1|TRBV29-1|few
CSVDQGVDTQYF
TGCAGCGTTGACCAGGGGGTAGATACGCAGTATTTT
>TRBJ2-6|-|TRBV18|few
CASSPAGYGANVLTF
TGTGCCAGCTCTCCAGCAGGGTATGGGGCCAACGTCCTGACTTTC
>TRBJ2-1|-|TRBV28|-
CASSLAGLNEQFF
TGTGCCAGCAGTTTAGCGGGGCTCAATGAGCAGTTCTTC
>TRBJ2-5|-|TRBV15|-
CATSRVGKPQETQYF
TGTGCCACCAGCAGAGTCGGAAAGCCCCAAGAGACCCAGTACTTC
>TRBJ2-6|-|TRBV20-1|many
CSARDGRHRANVLTF
TGCAGTGCTAGAGATGGGCGGCATAGGGCCAACGTCCTGACTTTC
>TRBJ1-4|-|TRBV29-1|-
CSVGTYGEKLFF
TGCAGCGTCGGGACATACGGTGAAAAACTGTTTTTT
>TRBJ2-7|-|TRBV21-1|few
CASSKALSGPLAYEQYF
TGTGCCAGCAGCAAAGCGCTGTCTGGCCCTCTAGCCTACGAGCAGTACTTC
>TRBJ2-7|TRBD2|TRBV11-2|few
CASSLTSGRVSYEQYF
TGTGCCAGCAGCTTAACTAGCGGGAGGGTCTCCTACGAGCAGTACTTC
>TRBJ2-2|-|TRBV7-2|-
CASSAIRANTGELFF
TGTGCCAGCAGCGCAATCCGGGCCAACACCGGGGAGCTGTTTTTT
>TRBJ2-5|-|TRBV5-1|-
CASSFFGSQETQYF
TGCGCCAGCAGCTTCTTCGGCAGCCAAGAGACCCAGTACTTC
>TRBJ2-3|-|TRBV6-6|few
CASSYFLGDTQYF
TGTGCCAGCAGTTACTTTCTTGGGGATACGCAGTATTTT
>TRBJ2-1|-|TRBV20-1|many
CSARDKGITRWDEQFF
TGCAGTGCTAGAGATAAAGGTATAACCAGGTGGGATGAGCAGTTCTTC
>TRBJ2-7|-|TRBV29-1|-
CSAGGRLSYEQYF
TGCAGCGCTGGAGGACGGTTAAGCTACGAGCAGTACTTC